These T cell receptor beta chains were read from a single sample in a study of T cell repertoires in cytomegalovirus infection. TCRdb ran MiXCR on the reads and lists one entry per CDR3 protein. The sample holds fewer than 350,000 distinct CDR3 sequences, 15% to 20% seen once. Specimen: PBMCs. Receptor source: a human donor in good health (CMV status not recorded). Some clones in this sample may be carry-over from other donors' samples. Each CDR3 is given with its conserved first and last residue. The order of the fields is V gene, D gene, J gene, clone size, CDR3 DNA, CDR3 protein. The D gene is left open where the match is weak. Rows give clone size only sometimes, using once, few, many, or a class for an expanded clone.

TRBV20-1	NA	TRBJ2-4	once	TGCAGTACTGGGGGAGACAAAAACATTCAGTACTTC	CSTGGDKNIQYF
TRBV7-2	TRBD1	TRBJ1-6	many	TGTGCCAGCAGCCCTCAACCCGGGACAGGGTCTTCACCCCTCCACTTT	CASSPQPGTGSSPLHF
TRBV6-5	NA	TRBJ1-1	NA	TGTGCCAGCAGAAAACAGGGAGGCACTGAAGCTTTCTTT	CASRKQGGTEAFF
TRBV28	TRBD1	TRBJ2-1	NA	TGTGCCAGCAGCTCCACCGGGACAGGGGGTAATGAGCAGTTCTTC	CASSSTGTGGNEQFF
TRBV6-5	NA	TRBJ1-4	NA	TGTGCCAGCAGTTACATGGCGGGACGCGCCTCTAATGAAAAACTGTTTTTT	CASSYMAGRASNEKLFF
TRBV10-3	NA	TRBJ1-1	few	TGTGCCATCAGGGACAACACTGAAGCTTTCTTT	CAIRDNTEAFF
TRBV6-1	TRBD1	TRBJ1-4	many	TGTGCCAGCAGTTTACAGGGGGGAGTGGAAAAACTGTTTTTT	CASSLQGGVEKLFF
TRBV6-6	NA	TRBJ1-5	many	TGTGCCAGCAGTTACCCAGGGGAGGATCAGCCCCAGCATTTT	CASSYPGEDQPQHF
TRBV5-8	NA	TRBJ2-5	few	TGTGCCAGCAGCTTGTATTTGGTCCAAGAGACCCAGTACTTC	CASSLYLVQETQYF
TRBV2	TRBD1	TRBJ2-7	NA	TGTGCCAGCAGCCCCGGCGTGGCAGGGGGCGGCTACGAGCAGTACTTC	CASSPGVAGGGYEQYF
TRBV27	NA	TRBJ2-3	NA	TGTGCCAGCAGTTTACTCCAAGGCCTCATCGGGGGAAGCACAGATACGCAGTATTTT	CASSLLQGLIGGSTDTQYF
TRBV12-3/TRBV12-4	NA	TRBJ1-1	few	TGTGCCAGCAGTTCCCTCCCTGGGGACACTGAAGCTTTCTTT	CASSSLPGDTEAFF
TRBV14	NA	TRBJ2-2	NA	TGTGCCAGCAGCCAAGTGGATGTCCCCGGGGAGCTGTTTTTT	CASSQVDVPGELFF
TRBV6-5	TRBD1	TRBJ2-7	NA	TGTGCCAGCAGCTTTCAGGACAGGTACGAGCAGTACTTC	CASSFQDRYEQYF
TRBV12-3/TRBV12-4	NA	TRBJ1-4	few	TGTGCCAGCAGTTTAATCGTTTCAGGCGGGGAACTGTTTTTT	CASSLIVSGGELFF
TRBV12-3/TRBV12-4	NA	TRBJ2-1	NA	TGTGCCAGCAGTTATTCGACAGGTACCTACAATGAGCAGTTCTTC	CASSYSTGTYNEQFF
TRBV7-8	NA	TRBJ1-4	few	TGTGCCAGCGTAAAAGGACGGGGAACTAATGAAAAACTGTTTTTT	CASVKGRGTNEKLFF
TRBV7-2	NA	TRBJ2-6	NA	TGTGCCAGCAGCATCTCAGGGGGAGGGTTCCTGTCTGAGGCCAACGTCCTGACTTTC	CASSISGGGFLSEANVLTF
TRBV6-1	NA	TRBJ1-1	many	TGTGCCAGCAGTACCGGGCCCTTGACTGAAGCTTTCTTT	CASSTGPLTEAFF
TRBV24-1	NA	TRBJ1-1	NA	TGTGCCACCAGTGATTCGAGGGGTGGCACTGAAGCTTTCTTT	CATSDSRGGTEAFF
TRBV25-1	TRBD1	TRBJ2-7	many	TGTGCCAGCAGTTCCAGGACAGGGACGGAAGAGCAGTACTTC	CASSSRTGTEEQYF
TRBV12-3/TRBV12-4	NA	TRBJ1-2	NA	TGTGCCAGCAGTATAGCGGCCGGGACAAACTTAAGAGATGGCTACACCTTC	CASSIAAGTNLRDGYTF
TRBV7-2	NA	TRBJ1-1	many	TGTGCCAGCAGCTCGGATCAAGGCGCTGAAGCTTTCTTT	CASSSDQGAEAFF
TRBV7-2	TRBD1	TRBJ1-5	many	TGTGCCAGCAGCTTGGGGAACAGGGGAAGGAATCAGCCCCAGCATTTT	CASSLGNRGRNQPQHF
TRBV28	NA	TRBJ1-3	NA	TGTGCCAGCAGTCCCGGACAGTTTTACTCTGGAAACACCATATATTTT	CASSPGQFYSGNTIYF
TRBV10-3	TRBD1	TRBJ2-5	NA	TGTGCCATCAGGAGGGGACAGGGGGCGGGAGAGACCCAGTACTTC	CAIRRGQGAGETQYF
TRBV29-1	TRBD2	TRBJ2-7	few	TGCAGCGTGGGACTAGCGGCTACCTACGAGCAGTACTTC	CSVGLAATYEQYF
TRBV29-1	NA	TRBJ2-5	few	TGCAGCGTTGAAGCAGCCAGGGGCCACGAGACCCAGTACTTC	CSVEAARGHETQYF
TRBV7-2	TRBD1	TRBJ1-2	many	TGTGCCAGCAGCTTAGGGTTTGGGACAGGGCCCTCCGGTGGCTACACCTTC	CASSLGFGTGPSGGYTF
TRBV24-1	TRBD1	TRBJ2-5	many	TGTGCCACCAGTGCTCCCGATGACAGGGGAGAGACCCAGTACTTC	CATSAPDDRGETQYF
TRBV7-6	NA	TRBJ2-7	medium-sized	TGTGCCAGCAGTGGTAGCGGACGCACCTACGAGCAGTACTTC	CASSGSGRTYEQYF
TRBV18	NA	TRBJ2-7	many	TGTGCCAGCTCACCAGGGAGCGAGCAGTACTTC	CASSPGSEQYF
TRBV7-8	NA	TRBJ2-1	many	TGTGCCAGCAGCTCCAACTCTAGGGCCAGATACAATGAGCAGTTCTTC	CASSSNSRARYNEQFF
TRBV28	NA	TRBJ1-5	few	TGTGCCAGCAGCCTCGGACGGGTTCAATCAGCGCCCCAGCATTTT	CASSLGRVQSAPQHF
TRBV28	TRBD1	TRBJ2-5	many	TGTGCCAGCAGTAAGACAGGGGGTGTTTCTTCGTTCGTTGAGACCCAGTACTTC	CASSKTGGVSSFVETQYF
TRBV4-3	NA	TRBJ1-4	NA	TGCGCCAGCAGCCAAGAGGTCCCGGAAAAACTGTTTTTT	CASSQEVPEKLFF
TRBV6-1	TRBD1	TRBJ1-1	many	TGTGCCAGCAGTACAGGGGGCGTCGGCACTGAAGCTTTCTTT	CASSTGGVGTEAFF
TRBV11-2	NA	TRBJ2-1	NA	TGTGCCAGCAGGGCGCTGATACAGGGTAATCTGGGTGAGCAGTTCTTC	CASRALIQGNLGEQFF
TRBV4-1	NA	TRBJ1-4	few	TGCGCCAGCAGCCAGACGGGAGCAACTAATGAAAAACTGTTTTTT	CASSQTGATNEKLFF
TRBV7-9	TRBD1	TRBJ2-2	many	TGTGCCAGCAGCCTACAGGGGGCACTGAACACCGGGGAGCTGTTTTTT	CASSLQGALNTGELFF
TRBV6-5	NA	TRBJ1-1	NA	TGTGCCAGCAGTTGGAGTAGGGCTGCTGGCACTGAAGCTTTCTTT	CASSWSRAAGTEAFF
TRBV7-6	TRBD2	TRBJ2-1	NA	TGTGCCAGCAGCCGACGGACTAGCGGGGGGACAACATTAACCTACAATGAGCAGTTCTTC	CASSRRTSGGTTLTYNEQFF
TRBV12-3/TRBV12-4	TRBD1	TRBJ2-6	many	TGTGCCAGCAGACCGTTGGGGACAGCCGTCTCTGGGGCCAACGTCCTGACTTTC	CASRPLGTAVSGANVLTF
TRBV28	NA	TRBJ1-5	NA	TGTGCCAGCAAACTGTCGCGGTGGGGCGAGGGCAATCAGCCCCAGCATTTT	CASKLSRWGEGNQPQHF
TRBV11-2	NA	TRBJ1-4	NA	TGTGCCAGCAGCCGGGACCTGGGGGATGAAAAACTGTTTTTT	CASSRDLGDEKLFF
TRBV28	NA	TRBJ1-2	NA	TGTGCCAGCAGTTTGGGGTTTAACTATGGCTACACCTTC	CASSLGFNYGYTF
TRBV12-3/TRBV12-4	TRBD1	TRBJ1-5	many	TGTGCCAGCAGTCGACGACAGGGGAACAATCAGCCCCAGCATTTT	CASSRRQGNNQPQHF
TRBV4-1	NA	TRBJ2-2	NA	TGCGCCAGCAGCCAAGTCATAAGACTAGGCACGCATCTGGGGGAGCTGTTTTTT	CASSQVIRLGTHLGELFF
TRBV7-2	TRBD1	TRBJ1-5	NA	TGTGCCAGCAGCCCCGTATATGACAGGGAGAATCAGCCCCAGCATTTT	CASSPVYDRENQPQHF
TRBV6-5	TRBD2	TRBJ2-5	many	TGTGCCAGCAGTTACTCGGCACTAGCGGGGGGCCGGCGACAAGAGACCCAGTACTTC	CASSYSALAGGRRQETQYF
TRBV7-7	NA	TRBJ2-5	NA	TGTGCTAGCAGCCGAATCGGAGAGACCCAGTACTTC	CASSRIGETQYF
TRBV15	NA	TRBJ1-3	NA	TGTGCCACCAGACTTCAACAGGGAGGAAACACCATATATTTT	CATRLQQGGNTIYF
TRBV5-1	TRBD1	TRBJ2-7	few	TGCGCCAGCAGCTTATCGCAGGGGGCATTCGAGCAGTACTTC	CASSLSQGAFEQYF
TRBV12-3/TRBV12-4	NA	TRBJ2-7	NA	TGTGCCAGCAGTTTAGTAAGGGGCGAGCAGTACTTC	CASSLVRGEQYF
TRBV28	NA	TRBJ1-6	few	TGTGCCAGCAGCTTCTCGGCGGTTAGCTCCTATAATTCACCCCTCCACTTT	CASSFSAVSSYNSPLHF
TRBV20-1	NA	TRBJ1-6	NA	TGCAGTGCTACTAGTGCGGCTTCACCCCTCCACTTT	CSATSAASPLHF
TRBV19	TRBD1	TRBJ1-5	NA	TGTGCCAGTAGTTGGGGACAGAACAATCAGCCCCAGCATTTT	CASSWGQNNQPQHF
TRBV27	NA	TRBJ1-5	many	TGTGCCAGCAGACCCGCATGGACAGTTGATCAGCCCCAGCATTTT	CASRPAWTVDQPQHF
TRBV9	NA	TRBJ2-7	NA	TGTGCCAGCAGCGTTGAAGAGGGAGGGGGCAACGAGCAGTACTTC	CASSVEEGGGNEQYF